One sample yielded the 12 T cell receptor beta chains listed below, sequenced in a study of cytomegalovirus exposure and HLA in healthy donors. The PCR was carried out with 60 Vbeta primers and 13 Jbeta primers. Assay used: immunoSEQ multiplex PCR; TCRdb lists only in-frame clones, some missing. The table shows 90,000 to 140,000 clones, with 83% occurring only once. Sequenced sample: PBMCs. These receptors all come from a man aged 18 to 35 in good health and CMV-seronegative.

The J gene is TRBJ1-2, the V gene TRBV5-4; D is unclear. The CDR3 runs to 14 residues. The germline V gene encodes CDR1 SGHNT and CDR2 YYREEE (reference sequence). Trimming left V 4 bases short and J 5 bases short, with 15 bases between. Here the CDR3 reads CASSQYEARYGYTF. CDR3 DNA sequence: TGTGCCAGCAGCCAGTATGAGGCGAGGTATGGCTACACCTTC.

The V call is TRBV5-4, the J call TRBJ1-2; D possibly corresponds to TRBD1 (5 bases). Germline V gene lookup returns CDR1 SGHNT and CDR2 YYREEE (reference sequence). V was trimmed by 0 bases and J by 8 bases, leaving 14 bases between them. This CDR3 contains 14 residues. This CDR3 reads CASSLASGGGGYTF. DNA of the CDR3: TGTGCCAGCAGCTTGGCTAGCGGGGGAGGCGGCTACACCTTC.

The chain combines TRBV6-6 with TRBJ2-1, with D perhaps TRBD1 (5 bases). The germline gives CDR1 MNHNY, CDR2 SVGAGI (reference sequence). V was shortened by 6 bases and J by 0 bases, with 12 bases between the two germline ends. The CDR3 length is 15 residues. This CDR3 reads CASRGAESSYNEQFF. The CDR3 coding sequence is TGTGCCAGCAGAGGGGCGGAAAGCTCCTACAATGAGCAGTTCTTC.

A single count supports this clone. The rearrangement joins TRBV15 to TRBJ1-1; maybe TRBD1 (5 bases). The V end lost 4 bases, the J end lost 4 bases, and 16 bases lay between the germline ends. Germline CDR1 and CDR2: LNHNV and YYDKDF (reference sequence). This CDR3 is 15 amino acids long. The CDR3 nucleotides are TGTGCCACCAGCACCCCGAGACAGTTATCCACTGAAGCTTTCTTT. This encodes CATSTPRQLSTEAFF.

V gene TRBV6-6 combines with J gene TRBJ2-7; 9 bases are a match to TRBD1. CDR3 size: 15 residues. The V and J ends lost 0 bases and 5 bases, in that order; junction bases with no gene match: 5. CDR1 MNHNY and CDR2 SVGAGI come from the germline V gene (reference sequence). This CDR3 reads CASSYSGTGPNEQYF. CDR3 sequence (DNA): TGTGCCAGCAGTTACTCGGGGACAGGGCCAAACGAGCAGTACTTC.

V is TRBV7-2 and J is TRBJ2-7, with D possibly TRBD2 on 6 matching bases. The germline V and J ends were trimmed by 5 bases and 4 bases, with 18 bases remaining between them. Per the germline V gene, CDR1 is SGHTA and CDR2 is FQGNSA. This CDR3 has 15 residues. For the CDR3, the DNA is TGTGCCAGCAGCCCCCGTAGCGGTCTGGGTTACGAGCAGTACTTC. Translation: CASSPRSGLGYEQYF.

This sequence joins TRBV5-4 and TRBJ1-1; TRBD1 agrees at 10 bases. With V trimmed by 4 bases and J by 4 bases, 19 bases remained unmatched. The CDR3 extends over 19 amino acids. Germline loops: CDR1 SGHNT, CDR2 YYREEE (reference sequence). The CDR3 nucleotides are TGTGCCAGCAGCAAACCATCCCCCGGGACAGGGGTACGGGGCACTGAAGCTTTCTTT. Its protein is CASSKPSPGTGVRGTEAFF.

This sequence joins TRBV7-9 and TRBJ2-1; TRBD2 aligns across 7 bases. CDR1 and CDR2 from the germline V gene are SEHNR and FQNEAQ (reference sequence). CDR3 length: 15 residues. Losses at the gene ends were 5 bases for V and 0 bases for J; bases not matched to a gene: 4. CDR3 nucleotide sequence: TGTGCCAGCAGCAGTTCTAGCGGCTCCTACAATGAGCAGTTCTTC. Its translation: CASSSSSGSYNEQFF. The variable domain in full, with the rest retrieved from reference TRBV7-9 and TRBJ2-1, is DTGVSQNPRHKITKRGQNVTFRCDPISEHNRLYWYRQTLGQGPEFLTYFQNEAQLEKSRLLSDRFSAERPKGSFSTLEIQRTEQGDSAMYLCASSSSSGSYNEQFFGPGTRLTVL.

The chain couples TRBV6-1 to TRBJ2-3, with D possibly matching TRBD2 (6 bases). This CDR3 is 15 amino acids long. With 7 bases removed from V and 4 bases from J, the gap between germline ends came to 18 bases. Germline V gives CDR1 MNHNS, CDR2 SASEGT. The CDR3 DNA is TGTGCCAGCACCCAAGGGGCGGGAAAGGCAGATACGCAGTATTTT. It specifies CASTQGAGKADTQYF.

The chain employs TRBV15 and TRBJ1-2; 8 bases line up with TRBD1. Germline V gene sequence: CDR1 LNHNV, CDR2 YYDKDF (reference sequence). This CDR3 comprises 16 residues. The V gene end was trimmed by 0 bases and the J gene end by 8 bases; junction bases not matched to a gene: 11. This chain's CDR3 is CATSRETTGTGGGYTF. DNA of the CDR3: TGTGCCACCAGCAGAGAAACCACCGGGACAGGAGGAGGCTACACCTTC.

The V call is TRBV11-3, the J call TRBJ2-5; D is perhaps TRBD1 (5 bases). V lost 5 bases and J lost 4, with 5 bases in between. Germline CDR1 and CDR2: SGHNT and YENEEA. This CDR3 is 11 amino acids long. The CDR3 region is CASSQGETQYF. CDR3 bases: TGTGCCAGCAGCCAGGGAGAGACCCAGTACTTC.

The chain couples TRBV11-3 to TRBJ2-7, with 8 bases matching TRBD1. Trimming at V came to 4 bases and at J to 5 bases, leaving 4 bases not matched to a gene. CDR1 and CDR2 (germline): SGHNT, YENEEA. The CDR3 is 13 amino acids. This chain's CDR3 is CASSSQGANEQYF. The DNA for the CDR3 is TGTGCCAGCAGCTCCCAGGGGGCCAACGAGCAGTACTTC.